This T cell receptor beta chain was sequenced for a study of OX40 agonist ivuxolimab in advanced cancers. Study background: Dose-escalation patients were diagnosed with hepatocellular carcinoma, melanoma, renal cell cancer or head and neck cancer. Regarding the study as a whole: Also present in some nonresponders was a low level of normalized T-cell clonal expansion.

Assay used: immunoSEQ multiplex PCR; TCRdb lists only in-frame clones, some missing. The table lists approximately 58,000 clones, 84% of them singletons. This clone was seen a few times. The antigen is undetermined. Baseline, cycle 4 day 1, and cycle 7 day 1 were the blood sampling points. This clonotype was sampled from an adult with an advanced solid tumor such as melanoma, head and neck, liver or kidney cancer. The sequencing used CD4+ or CD8+ T cells sorted from blood, collected in a trial of the OX40 agonist ivuxolimab.

CDR3 residues: CASSGPRLAGAHPSTDTQYF. In nucleotides, the CDR3 is TGTGCCAGTAGCGGACCGAGACTAGCGGGAGCTCATCCTAGCACAGATACGCAGTATTTT. V and J are TRBV19 and TRBJ2-3; 12 bases fit TRBD2. Germline trimming cut 6 bases from V and 0 bases from J; bases unmatched to any gene: 16. The CDR3 has 20 amino acids. From germline, CDR1 is LNHDA and CDR2 SQIVND (reference sequence).